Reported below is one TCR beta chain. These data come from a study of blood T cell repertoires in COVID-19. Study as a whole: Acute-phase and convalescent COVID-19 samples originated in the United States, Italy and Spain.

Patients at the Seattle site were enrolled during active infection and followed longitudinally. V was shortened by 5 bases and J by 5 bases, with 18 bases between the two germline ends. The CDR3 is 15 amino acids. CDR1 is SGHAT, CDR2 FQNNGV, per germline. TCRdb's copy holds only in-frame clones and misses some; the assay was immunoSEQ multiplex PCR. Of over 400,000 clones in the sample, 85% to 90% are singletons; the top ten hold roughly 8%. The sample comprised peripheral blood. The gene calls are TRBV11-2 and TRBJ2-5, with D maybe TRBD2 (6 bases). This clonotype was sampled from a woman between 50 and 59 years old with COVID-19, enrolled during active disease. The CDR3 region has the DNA TGTGCCAGCAGCCCCCAGACTAGTCGGTGGGAGACCCAGTACTTC. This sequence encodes CASSPQTSRWETQYF.